A single T cell receptor beta chain is shown here with its context. V was trimmed by 3 bases and J by 3 bases, leaving 9 bases between them. From germline, CDR1 is DFQATT and CDR2 SNEGSKA (reference sequence). The CDR3 covers 13 residues. This specimen belongs to a study of blood T cells in healthy people across ages. The second PCR ran about 7 to 12 cycles with a sample-barcoded 5' primer and J-beta primers. TCRdb reprocessed the 5' RACE reads with MiXCR, giving one entry per CDR3 protein. The profile shows fewer than 1,200,000 distinct CDR3 sequences, under 30% of them singletons. Separately, the same data were catalogued under a study of T cells of mothers and their children.

Sequencing input: blood. V usage is TRBV20-1 and J usage is TRBJ2-1; D not resolved. The origin of this receptor is a girl aged 2 to 9 in good health. The CDR3 sequence: CSASAGNYNEQFF. CDR3 bases: TGCAGTGCTAGTGCCGGAAACTACAATGAGCAGTTCTTC.